The rows below give T cell receptor beta chains drawn from one sample of a study of T cell responses to AZD1222 COVID-19 vaccine. Sequencing was performed with immunoSEQ multiplex PCR; in TCRdb, only in-frame clones are kept and a portion is missing. The sample carries under 150,000 clones, roughly 92% recorded once. The sample here was peripheral blood, taken on day 0 of AZD1222 vaccination. The source of these receptors is an adult in good health. CDR3s include the opening cysteine and the closing phenylalanine or tryptophan. The D gene is left open where the match is weak. Part of the rows lack a size; the others show once, few, many or a class for expanded clones.

v_gene: TRBV7-7
d_gene: TRBD2
j_gene: TRBJ2-1
abundance: -
CDR3aa: CASSRTSGGYNEQFF
CDR3nt: TGTGCCAGCAGTCGGACTAGCGGGGGATACAATGAGCAGTTCTTC

v_gene: TRBV12-3/TRBV12-4
d_gene: -
j_gene: TRBJ1-6
abundance: -
CDR3aa: CASSLRGNSPLHF
CDR3nt: TGTGCCAGCAGTTTACGGGGGAATTCACCCCTCCACTTT

v_gene: TRBV18
d_gene: -
j_gene: TRBJ1-1
abundance: -
CDR3aa: CASSPPAANTEAFF
CDR3nt: TGTGCCAGCTCACCACCGGCAGCGAACACTGAAGCTTTCTTT

v_gene: TRBV12-3/TRBV12-4
d_gene: -
j_gene: TRBJ1-2
abundance: -
CDR3aa: CASRTSAGYGYTF
CDR3nt: TGTGCCAGCAGGACAAGTGCTGGCTATGGCTACACCTTC

v_gene: TRBV7-9
d_gene: -
j_gene: TRBJ1-4
abundance: -
CDR3aa: CASSAGGQNEKLFF
CDR3nt: TGTGCCAGCAGCGCGGGAGGTCAGAATGAAAAACTGTTTTTT

v_gene: TRBV29-1
d_gene: TRBD1
j_gene: TRBJ2-2
abundance: -
CDR3aa: CSVQTGGAGTGELFF
CDR3nt: TGCAGCGTTCAAACAGGGGGCGCTGGGACCGGGGAGCTGTTTTTT

v_gene: TRBV5-1
d_gene: -
j_gene: TRBJ2-7
abundance: -
CDR3aa: CASSSPVRGEQYF
CDR3nt: TGCGCCAGCAGCTCCCCAGTTCGGGGGGAGCAGTACTTC

v_gene: TRBV4-1
d_gene: -
j_gene: TRBJ1-1
abundance: -
CDR3aa: CASSQDSGNTEAFF
CDR3nt: TGCGCCAGCAGCCAAGACTCGGGAAACACTGAAGCTTTCTTT

v_gene: TRBV30
d_gene: TRBD2
j_gene: TRBJ2-1
abundance: once
CDR3aa: CAWTPGLVNEQFF
CDR3nt: TGTGCCTGGACCCCGGGACTAGTTAATGAGCAGTTCTTC

v_gene: TRBV12-3/TRBV12-4
d_gene: TRBD1
j_gene: TRBJ1-2
abundance: -
CDR3aa: CASRTPTGKGYTF
CDR3nt: TGTGCCAGCAGAACTCCGACAGGGAAAGGCTACACCTTC

v_gene: TRBV6-5
d_gene: TRBD1
j_gene: TRBJ1-2
abundance: -
CDR3aa: CASWEVDHRDRLLRF
CDR3nt: TGTGCCAGCTGGGAGGTGGACCACCGGGACAGACTTTTACGATTC

v_gene: TRBV24-1
d_gene: TRBD1
j_gene: TRBJ1-3
abundance: -
CDR3aa: CATSDGNPKGAPGNTIYF
CDR3nt: TGTGCCACCAGTGATGGGAACCCAAAGGGGGCCCCTGGAAACACCATATATTTT

v_gene: TRBV28
d_gene: TRBD1
j_gene: TRBJ1-4
abundance: -
CDR3aa: CASTSQGAGEKLFF
CDR3nt: TGTGCCAGCACCTCGCAGGGGGCTGGTGAAAAACTGTTTTTT

v_gene: TRBV3-1/TRBV3-2
d_gene: TRBD2
j_gene: TRBJ2-7
abundance: -
CDR3aa: CASSIHRDYQYEQYF
CDR3nt: TGTGCCAGCAGTATACACCGGGACTACCAGTACGAGCAGTACTTC

v_gene: TRBV4-3
d_gene: -
j_gene: TRBJ2-5
abundance: -
CDR3aa: CASSQGHHEAQRETQYF
CDR3nt: TGCGCCAGCAGCCAAGGCCATCACGAGGCCCAGCGGGAGACCCAGTACTTC

v_gene: TRBV6-5
d_gene: TRBD2
j_gene: TRBJ2-3
abundance: -
CDR3aa: CARSWGEGDTQYF
CDR3nt: TGTGCCAGATCATGGGGGGAGGGAGATACGCAGTATTTT

v_gene: TRBV25-1
d_gene: TRBD1
j_gene: TRBJ2-7
abundance: -
CDR3aa: CASSDPATGSFEQYF
CDR3nt: TGTGCCAGCAGTGACCCAGCGACAGGGAGCTTCGAGCAGTACTTC

v_gene: TRBV2
d_gene: -
j_gene: TRBJ1-1
abundance: -
CDR3aa: CASRGTTDHTEAFF
CDR3nt: TGTGCCAGCAGGGGAACGACAGACCACACTGAAGCTTTCTTT

v_gene: TRBV29-1
d_gene: -
j_gene: TRBJ1-2
abundance: -
CDR3aa: CSVEDLKGGYTF
CDR3nt: TGCAGCGTTGAAGATCTTAAAGGTGGCTACACCTTC

v_gene: TRBV5-1
d_gene: TRBD1
j_gene: TRBJ1-1
abundance: -
CDR3aa: CASSLPGGENTEAFF
CDR3nt: TGCGCCAGCAGCTTACCAGGGGGGGAGAACACTGAAGCTTTCTTT

v_gene: TRBV7-6
d_gene: TRBD1
j_gene: TRBJ1-6
abundance: -
CDR3aa: CASSTTGQGFASYNSPLHF
CDR3nt: TGTGCCAGCAGCACGACGGGACAGGGGTTCGCCTCCTATAATTCACCCCTCCACTTT

v_gene: TRBV29-1
d_gene: -
j_gene: TRBJ1-1
abundance: -
CDR3aa: CSVELRGVMNTEAFF
CDR3nt: TGCAGCGTTGAACTTAGGGGGGTTATGAACACTGAAGCTTTCTTT

v_gene: TRBV5-1
d_gene: -
j_gene: TRBJ1-2
abundance: few
CDR3aa: CASSTTGGNYGYTF
CDR3nt: TGCGCCAGCAGCACCACAGGAGGCAACTATGGCTACACCTTC

v_gene: TRBV9
d_gene: -
j_gene: TRBJ1-2
abundance: -
CDR3aa: CASSVAIWGGLPVGYTF
CDR3nt: TGTGCCAGCAGCGTAGCGATTTGGGGGGGGCTCCCGGTGGGCTACACCTTC

v_gene: TRBV3-1/TRBV3-2
d_gene: TRBD1
j_gene: TRBJ2-3
abundance: once
CDR3aa: CASSTGQATDTQYF
CDR3nt: TGTGCCAGCAGCACCGGACAGGCCACAGATACGCAGTATTTT

v_gene: TRBV10-3
d_gene: TRBD1
j_gene: TRBJ2-5
abundance: once
CDR3aa: CAIRTGGEETQYF
CDR3nt: TGTGCCATCAGGACAGGGGGCGAAGAGACCCAGTACTTC

v_gene: TRBV7-9
d_gene: TRBD2
j_gene: TRBJ2-3
abundance: -
CDR3aa: CASSLSLAEDTDTQYF
CDR3nt: TGTGCCAGCAGCTTATCACTAGCGGAAGACACAGATACGCAGTATTTT

v_gene: TRBV4-1
d_gene: -
j_gene: TRBJ2-3
abundance: -
CDR3aa: CASSQGGTRTDTQYF
CDR3nt: TGCGCCAGCAGCCAAGGGGGGACCCGCACAGATACGCAGTATTTT

v_gene: TRBV19
d_gene: -
j_gene: TRBJ1-1
abundance: -
CDR3aa: CASSVGADTEAFF
CDR3nt: TGTGCCAGTAGTGTCGGGGCTGACACTGAAGCTTTCTTT